The 20 T cell receptor beta chains below were found in one sample sequenced in a study of blood T cell repertoires in COVID-19. Sequenced by immunoSEQ multiplex PCR; TCRdb stores in-frame clones only, minus some. In the table there are more than 200,000 clones, roughly 82% of which are singletons. Sequenced input: peripheral blood. The receptors were gathered from a woman of 80 years or more with active or convalescent COVID-19.

The genes are TRBV6-5 and TRBJ2-3, with a possible D match to TRBD2 (6 bases). Germline CDR1 and CDR2: MNHEY and SVGAGI. V lost 2 bases and J 2 bases, leaving 8 bases between the germline ends. CDR3 size: 14 residues. CDR3 region: CASSYLLATDTQYF. CDR3 bases: TGTGCCAGCAGTTACCTACTAGCCACAGATACGCAGTATTTT.

The chain joins TRBV4-1 to TRBJ1-5; D is undetermined. The length of the CDR3 is 17 residues. Looked up from germline, CDR1 is MGHRA and CDR2 is YSYEKL. The V end lost 4 bases, the J end lost 0 bases, and 16 bases lay between the germline ends. The CDR3 DNA reads as TGCGCCAGCAGCCTTTATGCGGAGGATTATAGCAATCAGCCCCAGCATTTT. Its protein is CASSLYAEDYSNQPQHF.

V is TRBV18 and J is TRBJ1-4; D possibly corresponds to TRBD1 (5 bases). Germline CDR1 and CDR2: KGHSH and LQKENI. Trimming took 3 bases from V and 12 from J, leaving 17 bases between them. This CDR3 is 14 amino acids long. CDR3 DNA: TGTGCCAGCTCACCTCCAGCCCAGGCCAGGGAACTGTTTTTT. It codes for CASSPPAQARELFF.

This clone came up once. The rearrangement uses TRBV4-1 and TRBJ1-4; D ambiguous. From germline, CDR1 is MGHRA and CDR2 YSYEKL. The CDR3 totals 16 residues. Trimming shortened V by 0 bases and J by 5 bases, and 13 bases separated the two germline ends. This CDR3 reads CASSQDRSSWNEKLFF. Here the CDR3 DNA reads TGCGCCAGCAGCCAAGATCGGTCGTCGTGGAATGAAAAACTGTTTTTT.

This clone has just a few counts. The rearrangement joins TRBV16 to TRBJ1-1; TRBD1 is a possible D gene (5 bases). This CDR3 has 14 residues. V was trimmed by 0 bases and J by 3 bases, leaving 8 bases between them. Germline V gene data show CDR1 as KGHSY and CDR2 as FQNENV. CDR3 sequence (DNA): TGTGCCAGCAGCCAATCAGGAGGGGACACTGAAGCTTTCTTT. It specifies CASSQSGGDTEAFF.

V gene TRBV6-5 combines with J gene TRBJ2-1; D possibly corresponds to TRBD1 (6 bases). The V gene lost 5 bases and the J gene lost 1 base, with 12 bases spanning the gap. In germline, CDR1 is MNHEY, CDR2 SVGAGI. The CDR3 length is 15 residues. CDR3 sequence (DNA): TGTGCCAGCAGTCAATCCGGGACATCCTACAATGAGCAGTTCTTC. Amino acid sequence: CASSQSGTSYNEQFF.

The chain recombines TRBV4-1 with TRBJ2-2; 7 bases fit TRBD2. V gave up 4 bases and J gave up 4 bases; unmatched junction bases: 12. The CDR3 is made up of 17 amino acids. Germline CDR1 MGHRA, CDR2 YSYEKL. The CDR3 bases are TGCGCCAGCAGCCGCGATGGGGGAGGGATAGGCACCGGGGAGCTGTTTTTT. Translation gives CASSRDGGGIGTGELFF.

The gene calls are TRBV7-9 and TRBJ2-5; tentatively, D is TRBD2 (6 bases). The V end was cut by 5 bases, the J end by 4 bases, with 14 bases between. The germline CDR1 and CDR2 sequences are SEHNR and FQNEAQ (reference sequence). The CDR3 has 14 amino acids. The CDR3 sequence: CASSPGVQGETQYF. In nucleotides, the CDR3 is TGTGCCAGCAGCCCGGGGGTTCAAGGAGAGACCCAGTACTTC.

In regard to this clone: The same CDR3 is also encoded by other DNA sequences in this sample. This chain links TRBV3-1 (or the pseudogene TRBV3-2) with TRBJ2-5, with 8 bases that match TRBD2. Germline V gives CDR1 LGHDT, CDR2 YNNKEL (reference sequence). J lost 0 bases, V lost 2 bases, and 14 bases had no gene match. The CDR3 spans 19 residues. The CDR3 region is CASSQRLRTSGQYQETQYF. CDR3 sequence (DNA): TGTGCCAGCAGCCAAAGGCTCCGAACTAGCGGACAGTACCAAGAGACCCAGTACTTC.

This rearrangement joins TRBV5-1 to TRBJ2-3; 8 bases fit TRBD2. Trimming cost V 6 bases and J 10 bases; bases outside gene matches: 19. Germline V gene data show CDR1 as SGHRS and CDR2 as YFSETQ. The CDR3 is made up of 16 amino acids. The CDR3 here is CASKITGGPPRSAQYF. CDR3 sequence (DNA): TGCGCCAGCAAAATAACGGGGGGGCCACCCCGGAGTGCGCAGTATTTT.

The chain carries TRBV4-2 and TRBJ1-4; TRBD1 aligns across 8 bases. The CDR3 loop spans 15 amino acids. Germline V gene sequence: CDR1 LGHNA, CDR2 YNFKEQ. Losses at the gene ends were 5 bases for V and 4 bases for J; bases not matched to a gene: 6. CDR3 DNA: TGTGCCAGCAGCTTACGACAGGGGTTTAATGAAAAACTGTTTTTT. Translation: CASSLRQGFNEKLFF.

This chain connects TRBV5-1 to TRBJ2-3; a weak D match, TRBD2 (5 bases). The CDR3 is 15 residues long. The germline V gene has CDR1 SGHRS and CDR2 YFSETQ. V gave up 0 bases and J gave up 7 bases, with 15 bases separating them. Here the CDR3 DNA reads TGCGCCAGCAGCTTGGAGCCTAGCTTCCTTTATACGCAGTATTTT. This translates into CASSLEPSFLYTQYF.

Details on this clone: The same CDR3 is also encoded by other DNA sequences in this sample. The V gene is TRBV29-1, the J gene TRBJ2-5; the match to TRBD1 covers 12 bases. V lost 6 bases and J lost 4; bases outside the gene matches: 3. The germline gives CDR1 SQVTM, CDR2 ANQGSEA. This CDR3 has 13 amino acids. The CDR3, as DNA: TGCAGCGTGGGGGACAGGGGGCGAGAGACCCAGTACTTC. Translation: CSVGDRGRETQYF.

J is TRBJ2-3 and V is TRBV5-1; 11 bases map to TRBD2. From germline, CDR1 is SGHRS and CDR2 YFSETQ. The CDR3 is 17 amino acids. Trimming took 0 bases from V and 1 from J; bases not matched to a gene: 4. DNA of the CDR3: TGCGCCAGCAGCTTGGTTCCGACTAGCGGGGGCACAGATACGCAGTATTTT. Amino acids: CASSLVPTSGGTDTQYF.

This rearrangement joins TRBV19 to TRBJ1-3, with D possibly TRBD1 on 5 matching bases. The germline V gene has CDR1 LNHDA and CDR2 SQIVND (reference sequence). The V and J ends lost 4 bases and 5 bases respectively, with 18 bases between them. The CDR3 extends over 16 amino acids. The CDR3 region has the DNA TGTGCCAGTAGTAAGAGCGGGACGGCGAATAGAAACACCATATATTTT. Its translation is CASSKSGTANRNTIYF.

The chain has TRBV29-1 and TRBJ1-2; D uncertain. The CDR3 extends over 12 amino acids. CDR1 SQVTM and CDR2 ANQGSEA come from the germline V gene. Between the trimmed V and J ends, which lost 4 bases and 0 bases, there was a span of 6 bases. The CDR3 sequence is CSVGAANYGYTF. CDR3 sequence (DNA): TGCAGCGTTGGGGCAGCTAACTATGGCTACACCTTC.

V usage is TRBV19 and J usage is TRBJ1-5, with unresolved D. There are 15 residues in the CDR3. Trimming shortened V by 6 bases and J by 2 bases, and 14 bases separated the two germline ends. Germline assignment: CDR1 LNHDA and CDR2 SQIVND (reference sequence). CDR3 coding DNA: TGTGCCAGTAGCGTAACGGGAATGGGCAATCAGCCCCAGCATTTT. Amino acids: CASSVTGMGNQPQHF.

The chain is built from TRBV5-4 and TRBJ2-5, with D possibly being TRBD2 (7 bases). CDR1 SGHNT and CDR2 YYREEE come from the germline V gene (reference sequence). V lost 3 bases, J lost 5 bases, and 14 bases lay in between. The CDR3 extends over 14 amino acids. The CDR3 DNA reads as TGTGCCAGCAGCTCTGGGGGGGGCATGGAGACCCAGTACTTC. This gives the protein CASSSGGGMETQYF.

The chain employs TRBV5-1 and TRBJ2-1; D is perhaps TRBD2 (6 bases). The V end lost 4 bases, the J end lost 5 bases, and 13 bases lay between the germline ends. Germline values: CDR1 SGHRS, CDR2 YFSETQ. This CDR3 has 14 residues. The CDR3: CASSQRVSHNEQFF. DNA of the CDR3: TGCGCCAGCAGCCAGCGGGTGAGCCACAATGAGCAGTTCTTC.

The chain has TRBV7-2 and TRBJ2-7; 11 nucleotides line up with TRBD2. CDR1 SGHTA and CDR2 FQGNSA come from the germline V gene. The CDR3 has 15 residues. With 2 bases clipped from V and 7 bases from J, the junction kept 7 bases outside the gene matches. CDR3 protein: CASSLIAGGPGEQYF. DNA of the CDR3: TGTGCCAGCAGCTTAATAGCGGGGGGGCCGGGGGAGCAGTACTTC.